The rows below give T cell receptor beta chains drawn from one sample of a study of CXCR3-negative and CXCR3-positive naive CD8 T cells. From its re-call of the 5' RACE reads, TCRdb lists each CDR3 protein once, without DNA. The listing records 92,000 or so distinct CDR3 sequences. Sample: naive CXCR3- CD8+ T cells from blood. Source of these receptors: a human donor in good health. Some clones in this sample may be carry-over from other donors' samples. Each CDR3 is given with its conserved first and last residue. Fields, in order: CDR3 length, J gene, V gene, CDR3 protein.

CDR3 length: 15
J gene: TRBJ2-1
V gene: TRBV6-4
CDR3 protein: CASSREDRNYNEQFF

CDR3 length: 14
J gene: TRBJ1-2
V gene: TRBV7-9
CDR3 protein: CASSFPQGRYGYTF

CDR3 length: 15
J gene: TRBJ2-1
V gene: TRBV5-1
CDR3 protein: CASSLGLDRSSEQFF

CDR3 length: 13
J gene: TRBJ2-5
V gene: TRBV11-2
CDR3 protein: CASSGTNQETQYF

CDR3 length: 14
J gene: TRBJ2-7
V gene: TRBV5-6
CDR3 protein: CASTQTGGDYEQYF

CDR3 length: 12
J gene: TRBJ2-2
V gene: TRBV30
CDR3 protein: CAWRTTNGELFF

CDR3 length: 17
J gene: TRBJ2-3
V gene: TRBV4-3
CDR3 protein: CASSQDRSGLSTDTQYF

CDR3 length: 15
J gene: TRBJ2-1
V gene: TRBV10-3
CDR3 protein: CAINDRGQGNNEQFF

CDR3 length: 12
J gene: TRBJ2-1
V gene: TRBV11-2
CDR3 protein: CASNDRTSLLFF

CDR3 length: 16
J gene: TRBJ2-2
V gene: TRBV15
CDR3 protein: CATSRARGRNTGELFF

CDR3 length: 18
J gene: TRBJ2-1
V gene: TRBV29-1
CDR3 protein: CSVGGVDRSSGPNNEQFF

CDR3 length: 17
J gene: TRBJ2-7
V gene: TRBV28
CDR3 protein: CASSPYGGGTRSYEQYF

CDR3 length: 21
J gene: TRBJ2-1
V gene: TRBV11-3
CDR3 protein: CASSKYPGVAGELSSYNEQFF

CDR3 length: 16
J gene: TRBJ2-3
V gene: TRBV28
CDR3 protein: CASSSPARDGTDTQYF

CDR3 length: 13
J gene: TRBJ1-1
V gene: TRBV5-1
CDR3 protein: CASSHYGRLEAFF

CDR3 length: 14
J gene: TRBJ2-5
V gene: TRBV6-5
CDR3 protein: CACATGEGTETQYF

CDR3 length: 14
J gene: TRBJ1-2
V gene: TRBV29-1
CDR3 protein: CSVGGQGANYGYTF

CDR3 length: 14
J gene: TRBJ1-1
V gene: TRBV7-3
CDR3 protein: CASSLQPLGATVYF

CDR3 length: 16
J gene: TRBJ2-1
V gene: TRBV18
CDR3 protein: CASSVPEGVGYNEQFF

CDR3 length: 16
J gene: TRBJ2-6
V gene: TRBV29-1
CDR3 protein: CSTLSPGQSGANVLTF

CDR3 length: 15
J gene: TRBJ2-1
V gene: TRBV7-2
CDR3 protein: CASSLAAGPYNEQFF

CDR3 length: 13
J gene: TRBJ1-1
V gene: TRBV12-3/TRBV12-4
CDR3 protein: CASRGMGNTEAFF

CDR3 length: 13
J gene: TRBJ2-3
V gene: TRBV7-3
CDR3 protein: CASRETGGDTQYF

CDR3 length: 16
J gene: TRBJ2-3
V gene: TRBV6-4
CDR3 protein: CASSDSVAGGPDTQYF

CDR3 length: 16
J gene: TRBJ2-1
V gene: TRBV29-1
CDR3 protein: CSVEDAGHLSYNEQFF

CDR3 length: 14
J gene: TRBJ2-7
V gene: TRBV6-6
CDR3 protein: CASSTSLQPFGQYF

CDR3 length: 13
J gene: TRBJ1-2
V gene: TRBV6-2/TRBV6-3
CDR3 protein: CASSYDTGSGYTF

CDR3 length: 11
J gene: TRBJ2-5
V gene: TRBV10-2
CDR3 protein: CAIGSWETQYF

CDR3 length: 14
J gene: TRBJ2-2
V gene: TRBV4-3
CDR3 protein: CASSQDRGGGELFF

CDR3 length: 15
J gene: TRBJ2-1
V gene: TRBV11-3
CDR3 protein: CASSSLDNLHNEQFF

CDR3 length: 14
J gene: TRBJ2-1
V gene: TRBV29-1
CDR3 protein: CSVEDRGMDNEQFF

CDR3 length: 15
J gene: TRBJ2-1
V gene: TRBV7-2
CDR3 protein: CASSFPTRPLNEQFF

CDR3 length: 15
J gene: TRBJ2-7
V gene: TRBV10-3
CDR3 protein: CAIKEGGDASYEQYF

CDR3 length: 13
J gene: TRBJ1-2
V gene: TRBV7-9
CDR3 protein: CASSLPGDYGYTF

CDR3 length: 17
J gene: TRBJ2-7
V gene: TRBV7-2
CDR3 protein: CASSKGLGTGSVYEQYF

CDR3 length: 21
J gene: TRBJ2-3
V gene: TRBV29-1
CDR3 protein: CSVEDPRGAHTTRSNTDTQYF

CDR3 length: 14
J gene: TRBJ2-1
V gene: TRBV10-3
CDR3 protein: CAISEPGTGSEQFF

CDR3 length: 13
J gene: TRBJ1-1
V gene: TRBV7-8
CDR3 protein: CASSYRGDTEAFF

CDR3 length: 14
J gene: TRBJ2-3
V gene: TRBV5-1
CDR3 protein: CARSQDSYTDTQYF

CDR3 length: 15
J gene: TRBJ2-6
V gene: TRBV5-1
CDR3 protein: CASSPLLSGANVLTF

CDR3 length: 17
J gene: TRBJ2-1
V gene: TRBV11-3
CDR3 protein: CASSPRPSGGAYNEQFF

CDR3 length: 14
J gene: TRBJ2-1
V gene: TRBV10-3
CDR3 protein: CAISEADSANEQFF

CDR3 length: 13
J gene: TRBJ2-7
V gene: TRBV29-1
CDR3 protein: CSVLVGSGDEQYF

CDR3 length: 13
J gene: TRBJ1-1
V gene: TRBV4-3
CDR3 protein: CASSQDQGTEAFF

CDR3 length: 17
J gene: TRBJ2-3
V gene: TRBV7-6
CDR3 protein: CASSLRAGAVFTDTQYF

CDR3 length: 15
J gene: TRBJ2-1
V gene: TRBV19
CDR3 protein: CASRPGQSSYNEQFF

CDR3 length: 15
J gene: TRBJ2-7
V gene: TRBV7-2
CDR3 protein: CASSLAHQVKYEQYF

CDR3 length: 18
J gene: TRBJ2-2
V gene: TRBV9
CDR3 protein: CASSVAKRTLANTGELFF

CDR3 length: 16
J gene: TRBJ2-2
V gene: TRBV5-6
CDR3 protein: CASSLGLAGGTGELFF